A single T cell receptor (beta chain) is shown here with its context. V trimming: 4 bases; J trimming: 0 bases; junction bases outside the gene matches: 5. Germline V lookup: CDR1 SGHVS, CDR2 FQNEAQ. The CDR3 spans 15 residues. This sample is part of a study of blood T cell repertoires in COVID-19. Assay used: immunoSEQ multiplex PCR; TCRdb lists only in-frame clones, some missing. This sample has over 450,000 clones; approximately 88% occur once, and the top ten carry 7.8%. Patients at the Seattle site were enrolled during active infection and followed longitudinally. This rearrangement joins TRBV7-8 to TRBJ1-2, with 7 bases identical to TRBD1. The source is a woman between 50 and 59 years old with COVID-19, enrolled during active disease. Input material: peripheral blood. Here the CDR3 reads CASSSRDSSNYGYTF. The CDR3 bases are TGTGCCAGCAGCTCTCGGGACAGTTCTAACTATGGCTACACCTTC.